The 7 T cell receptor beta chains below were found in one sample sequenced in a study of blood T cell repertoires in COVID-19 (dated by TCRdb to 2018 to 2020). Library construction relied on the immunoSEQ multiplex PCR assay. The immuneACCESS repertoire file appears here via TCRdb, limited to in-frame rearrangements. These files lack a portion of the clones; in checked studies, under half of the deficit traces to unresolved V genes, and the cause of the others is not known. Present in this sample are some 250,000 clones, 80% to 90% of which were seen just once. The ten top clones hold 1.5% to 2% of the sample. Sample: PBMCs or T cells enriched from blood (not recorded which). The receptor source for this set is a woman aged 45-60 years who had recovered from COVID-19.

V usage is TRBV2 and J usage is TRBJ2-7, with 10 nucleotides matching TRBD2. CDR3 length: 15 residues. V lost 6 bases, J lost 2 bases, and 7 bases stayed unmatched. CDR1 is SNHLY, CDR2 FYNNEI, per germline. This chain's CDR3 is CASRVGLADTYEQYF. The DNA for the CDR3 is TGTGCCAGCAGGGTAGGACTAGCGGATACCTACGAGCAGTACTTC.

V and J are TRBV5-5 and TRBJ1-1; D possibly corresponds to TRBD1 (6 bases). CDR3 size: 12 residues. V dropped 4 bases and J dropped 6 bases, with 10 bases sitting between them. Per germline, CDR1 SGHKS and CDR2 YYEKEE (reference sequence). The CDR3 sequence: CASSVTGAEAFF. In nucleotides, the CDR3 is TGTGCCAGCAGCGTGACAGGAGCTGAAGCTTTCTTT. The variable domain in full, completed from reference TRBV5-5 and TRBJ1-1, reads DAGVTQSPTHLIKTRGQQVTLRCSPISGHKSVSWYQQVLGQGPQFIFQYYEKEERGRGNFPDRFSARQFPNYSSELNVNALLLGDSALYLCASSVTGAEAFFGQGTRLTVV.

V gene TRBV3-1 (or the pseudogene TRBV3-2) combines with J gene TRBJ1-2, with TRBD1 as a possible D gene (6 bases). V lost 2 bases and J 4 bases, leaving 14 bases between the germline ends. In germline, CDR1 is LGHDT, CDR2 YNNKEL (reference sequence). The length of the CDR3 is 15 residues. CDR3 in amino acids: CASSQPRGGAYGYTF. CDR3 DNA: TGTGCCAGCAGCCAACCTAGGGGGGGCGCCTATGGCTACACCTTC.

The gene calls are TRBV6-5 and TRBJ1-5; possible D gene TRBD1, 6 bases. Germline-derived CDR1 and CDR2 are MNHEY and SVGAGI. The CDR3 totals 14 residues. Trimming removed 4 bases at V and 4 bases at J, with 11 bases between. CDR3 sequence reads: CASSSQGPNQPQHF. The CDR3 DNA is TGTGCCAGCAGTTCACAGGGACCTAATCAGCCCCAGCATTTT.

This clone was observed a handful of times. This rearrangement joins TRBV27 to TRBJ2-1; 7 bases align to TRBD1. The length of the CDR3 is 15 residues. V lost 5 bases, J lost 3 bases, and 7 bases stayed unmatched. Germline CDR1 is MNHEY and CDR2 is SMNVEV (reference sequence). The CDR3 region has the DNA TGTGCCAGCAGTCTACAGGGGCCAGGCTACAATGAGCAGTTCTTC. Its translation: CASSLQGPGYNEQFF.

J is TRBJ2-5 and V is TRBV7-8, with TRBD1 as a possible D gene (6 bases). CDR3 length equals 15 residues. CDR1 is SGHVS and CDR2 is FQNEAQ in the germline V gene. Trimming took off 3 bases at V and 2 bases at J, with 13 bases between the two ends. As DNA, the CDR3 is TGTGCCAGCAGCTTGCAGGGGATGGGGCAAGAGACCCAGTACTTC. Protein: CASSLQGMGQETQYF.

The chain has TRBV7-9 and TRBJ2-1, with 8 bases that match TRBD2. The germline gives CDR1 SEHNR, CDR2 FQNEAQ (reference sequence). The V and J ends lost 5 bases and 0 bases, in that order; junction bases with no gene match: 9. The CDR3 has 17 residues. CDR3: CASSQAGEQSSYNEQFF. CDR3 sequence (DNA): TGTGCCAGCAGCCAAGCGGGAGAACAGAGCTCCTACAATGAGCAGTTCTTC.